The subject of this entry is one TCR beta chain. What it binds is unknown. The data stem from a study of CD8 T cells in ankylosing spondylitis. Whole-study results and caveats: A TCR beta motif of about 8 highly homologous variants appeared characteristic of ankylosing spondylitis blood. Reportedly, significant enrichment of disease-linked clones occurred in matched ankylosing spondylitis synovial fluid. A subset of motif variants has previously been described in the synovial fluid and blood of reactive arthritis.

V lost 5 bases and J lost 2, with 13 bases in between. The germline V gene has CDR1 SGHAT and CDR2 FQNNGV. This CDR3 has 15 residues. Libraries for TCR beta were made by quantitative 5'-RACE with molecular barcodes. TCRdb processed the 5' RACE reads anew with MiXCR; each CDR3 protein has one entry. The data show about 190,000 distinct CDR3 sequences, approximately 13% seen once. Sequences were obtained from blood, either unsorted or a sorted T cell fraction (not recorded which). The chain employs TRBV11-2 and TRBJ2-1, with TRBD2 as a possible D gene (5 bases). The TCR originated in a female donor with ankylosing spondylitis or in good health (not recorded which). The CDR3 nucleotides are TGTGCCAGCAGCCTGGACTTCCAAGCCTACAATGAGCAGTTCTTC. This gives the protein CASSLDFQAYNEQFF.